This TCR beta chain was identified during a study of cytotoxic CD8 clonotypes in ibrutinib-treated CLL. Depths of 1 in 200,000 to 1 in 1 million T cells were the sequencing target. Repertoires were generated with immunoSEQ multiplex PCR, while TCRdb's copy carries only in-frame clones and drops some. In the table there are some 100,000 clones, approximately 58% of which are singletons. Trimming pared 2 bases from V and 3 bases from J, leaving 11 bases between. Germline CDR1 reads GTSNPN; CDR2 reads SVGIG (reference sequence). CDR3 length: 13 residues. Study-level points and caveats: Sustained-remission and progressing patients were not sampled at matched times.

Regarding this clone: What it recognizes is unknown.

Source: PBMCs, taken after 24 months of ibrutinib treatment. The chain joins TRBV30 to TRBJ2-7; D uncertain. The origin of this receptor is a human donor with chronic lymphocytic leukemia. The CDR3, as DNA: TGTGCCTGGAGTCCCAGCCCACGCTACGAGCAGTACTTC. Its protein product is CAWSPSPRYEQYF.